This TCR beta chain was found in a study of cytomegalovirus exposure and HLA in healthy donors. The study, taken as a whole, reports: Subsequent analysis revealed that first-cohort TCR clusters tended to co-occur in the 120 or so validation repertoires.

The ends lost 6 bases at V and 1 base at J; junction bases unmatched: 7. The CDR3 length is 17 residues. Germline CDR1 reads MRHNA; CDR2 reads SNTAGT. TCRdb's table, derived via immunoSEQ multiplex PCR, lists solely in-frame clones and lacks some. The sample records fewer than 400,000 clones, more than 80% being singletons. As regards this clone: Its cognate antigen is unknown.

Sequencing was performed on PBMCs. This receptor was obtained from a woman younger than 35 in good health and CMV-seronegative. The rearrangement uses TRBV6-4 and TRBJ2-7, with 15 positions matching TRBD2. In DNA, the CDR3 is TGTGCCAGCAGCGACCCCGGACTAGCGGGAGGGTCCTACGAGCAGTACTTC. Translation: CASSDPGLAGGSYEQYF.